These 29 T cell receptor beta chains were sequenced from one sample in a study of blood T cell repertoires in COVID-19. Produced via immunoSEQ multiplex PCR; TCRdb's table is partial and in-frame only. The sample records 370,000 or so clones, 70% to 90% being singletons. The material sequenced was PBMCs or T cells enriched from blood (not recorded which). Receptor source: a man aged 25 to 40 who had recovered from COVID-19.

The CDR3 reads CASSFWGGQGDYGYTF. Written as DNA, the CDR3 is TGTGCCAGCAGTTTTTGGGGTGGACAGGGAGACTATGGCTACACCTTC. V gene TRBV27 combines with J gene TRBJ1-2; 8 positions agree with TRBD1. This CDR3 region has 16 residues. Germline CDR1 and CDR2: MNHEY and SMNVEV (reference sequence). V lost 3 bases and J lost 3; bases outside the gene matches: 9.

This clone has a single count. The chain couples TRBV6-5 to TRBJ1-2; D gene ambiguous. V lost 7 bases and J 7 bases, leaving 16 bases between the germline ends. Per germline, CDR1 MNHEY and CDR2 SVGAGI. This CDR3 spans 13 amino acids. The CDR3: CASTAREARGYTF. Written as DNA, the CDR3 is TGTGCCAGCACCGCCCGGGAGGCCCGTGGCTACACCTTC.

The chain employs TRBV28 and TRBJ1-4; 7 bases are shared with TRBD1. The CDR3 runs 14 residues. V lost 6 bases to trimming and J lost 5 bases; unmatched junction nucleotides: 6. CDR1 is MDHEN, CDR2 SYDVKM, per germline. In nucleotides, the CDR3 is TGTGCCAGCAGCACTACAGGGGCAAATGAAAAACTGTTTTTT. Translating it yields CASSTTGANEKLFF.

The CDR3 spells CASSGGGGRTDNEQFF. CDR3 DNA sequence: TGTGCCAGCTCAGGTGGGGGGGGCCGTACTGACAATGAGCAGTTCTTC. The chain employs TRBV18 and TRBJ2-1, with D tentatively TRBD2 (7 bases). V dropped 5 bases and J dropped 5 bases, with 19 bases sitting between them. CDR3 length: 16 residues. The germline V gene has CDR1 KGHSH and CDR2 LQKENI.

The chain has TRBV29-1 and TRBJ1-3, with no clear D. V was trimmed by 1 base and J by 9 bases, leaving 13 bases between them. The CDR3 length is 13 residues. The germline gives CDR1 SQVTM, CDR2 ANQGSEA. CDR3 nucleotide sequence: TGCAGCGTTGAAGTGGTTAGGTCAGGCACCATATATTTT. It encodes CSVEVVRSGTIYF.

Details on this clone: The junction and the germline gene differ at one end; a read error may be behind it. The chain has TRBV29-1 and TRBJ1-2, with 8 positions matching TRBD1. CDR1 is SQVTM and CDR2 is ANQGSEA in the germline V gene. This CDR3 region has 12 residues. This chain's CDR3 is CSVAGQGVFRRF. CDR3 sequence (DNA): TGCAGCGTTGCTGGACAGGGCGTTTTTCGGAGATTC.

About this clone: The junction departs from the called germline gene at one end, perhaps through a read error. The sample has other DNA sequences that encode this CDR3 too. J is TRBJ2-1 and V is TRBV13, with 15 bases that match TRBD2. The CDR3 is 17 residues long. CDR1 is PRHDT and CDR2 is FYEKMQ in the germline V gene (reference sequence). CDR3 sequence (DNA): TGCGCCAGCAGCCTAGGACTAGCGGGGGGGCTTTACAATGAGCAGTTCTTC. It translates to CASSLGLAGGLYNEQFF.

This clone turned up a few times. The chain carries TRBV3-1 (or the pseudogene TRBV3-2) and TRBJ2-7; the match to TRBD2 covers 7 bases. The junction had 6 bases not matched to a gene; V was cut back by 2 bases and J by 2 bases. The length of the CDR3 is 15 residues. The germline gives CDR1 LGHDT, CDR2 YNNKEL (reference sequence). CDR3 residues: CASSQYPAGAYEQYF. CDR3 DNA sequence: TGTGCCAGCAGCCAATACCCCGCGGGGGCCTACGAGCAGTACTTC.

This clone was seen a single time. The chain combines TRBV3-1 (or the pseudogene TRBV3-2) with TRBJ2-4; 8 bases agree with TRBD1. The germline V gene encodes CDR1 LGHDT and CDR2 YNNKEL (reference sequence). The ends lost 3 bases at V and 0 bases at J; junction bases unmatched: 19. The CDR3 sequence is 21 residues long. The CDR3 DNA reads as TGTGCCAGCAGCCAGAAACCTTACAGGGGGTCGCCACTTATAGCCAAAAACATTCAGTACTTC. Protein sequence: CASSQKPYRGSPLIAKNIQYF.

The rearrangement uses TRBV5-1 and TRBJ1-3; D is unresolved. Between the trimmed V and J ends, which lost 4 bases and 1 base, there was a span of 15 bases. CDR3 length: 16 amino acids. From germline, CDR1 is SGHRS and CDR2 YFSETQ. CDR3 residues: CASSPGGLVSGNTIYF. The CDR3 DNA reads TGCGCCAGCAGCCCGGGAGGACTCGTGTCTGGAAACACCATATATTTT. The full variable domain, completed using reference TRBV5-1 and TRBJ1-3, is KAGVTQTPRYLIKTRGQQVTLSCSPISGHRSVSWYQQTPGQGLQFLFEYFSETQRNKGNFPGRFSGRQFSNSRSEMNVSTLELGDSALYLCASSPGGLVSGNTIYFGEGSWLTVV.

The chain joins TRBV5-1 to TRBJ1-1, with a tentative D call TRBD1 (6 bases). The V and J ends lost 5 bases and 1 base respectively, with 15 bases between them. CDR1 is SGHRS, CDR2 YFSETQ, per germline. This CDR3 is built from 15 residues. CDR3 nucleotide sequence: TGCGCCAGCAGAGACAAAACAGGGACGAACACTGAAGCTTTCTTT. Translation: CASRDKTGTNTEAFF.

The rearrangement joins TRBV19 to TRBJ2-1, with D perhaps matching TRBD1 (6 bases). The V end was cut by 3 bases, the J end by 7 bases, with 13 bases between. Germline CDR1 LNHDA, CDR2 SQIVND (reference sequence). The CDR3 runs to 14 residues. Here the CDR3 DNA reads TGTGCCAGTAGTATTCGTCAGGGGTTTAATGAGCAGTTCTTC. Translation gives CASSIRQGFNEQFF.

The chain combines TRBV10-2 with TRBJ2-5; 13 bases fit TRBD2. Germline CDR1 reads WSHSY; CDR2 reads SAAADI. CDR3 length: 15 amino acids. Germline trimming cut 6 bases from V and 5 bases from J; bases unmatched to any gene: 6. The CDR3 here is CASRGTSGGAETQYF. DNA of the CDR3: TGCGCCAGCAGGGGTACTAGCGGGGGGGCTGAGACCCAGTACTTC.

The chain carries TRBV27 and TRBJ1-3; 8 positions match TRBD1. Trimming cost V 7 bases and J 0 bases; bases outside gene matches: 11. Germline lookup yields CDR1 MNHEY and CDR2 SMNVEV (reference sequence). The CDR3 is 17 residues long. Here the CDR3 reads CASTGDRWRPSGNTIYF. CDR3 in DNA: TGTGCCAGCACCGGGGACAGGTGGAGGCCCTCTGGAAACACCATATATTTT.

Here the CDR3 reads CATREGTGGYNEQFF. CDR3 bases: TGCGCCACTCGGGAAGGGACAGGGGGTTACAATGAGCAGTTCTTC. J is TRBJ2-1 and V is TRBV4-1, with 11 positions matching TRBD1. The ends lost 10 bases at V and 4 bases at J; junction bases unmatched: 9. Looked up from germline, CDR1 is MGHRA and CDR2 is YSYEKL. This CDR3 is built from 15 residues.

This rearrangement joins TRBV13 to TRBJ1-4; 7 nucleotides line up with TRBD1. Germline values: CDR1 PRHDT, CDR2 FYEKMQ (reference sequence). Trimming took 8 bases from V and 5 from J; bases not matched to a gene: 11. The CDR3 consists of 15 residues. The CDR3 loop is CASAIRGQGNEKLFF. CDR3 DNA sequence: TGTGCCAGCGCCATAAGGGGGCAGGGAAATGAAAAACTGTTTTTT.

The chain employs TRBV20-1 and TRBJ1-2; D remains ambiguous. The CDR3 consists of 11 residues. The V end was cut by 5 bases, the J end by 1 base, with 5 bases between. The germline CDR1 and CDR2 sequences are DFQATT and SNEGSKA (reference sequence). The CDR3: CSAFFNYGYTF. In DNA form, the CDR3 reads TGCAGTGCTTTCTTTAACTATGGCTACACCTTC.

This chain links TRBV6-5 with TRBJ1-1; D not certain. Germline lookup yields CDR1 MNHEY and CDR2 SVGAGI. The V and J ends lost 2 bases and 4 bases respectively, with 11 bases between them. CDR3 length equals 14 residues. CDR3 amino acids: CASSYARRVTEAFF. CDR3 nucleotides: TGTGCCAGCAGTTACGCCCGACGGGTCACTGAAGCTTTCTTT.

V usage is TRBV7-9 and J usage is TRBJ1-5, with D possibly TRBD1 on 5 matching bases. CDR1 is SEHNR, CDR2 FQNEAQ, per germline (reference sequence). The CDR3 runs 16 residues. Between the trimmed V and J ends, which lost 5 bases and 2 bases, there was a span of 16 bases. The CDR3 sequence is CASSHTGGGRNQPQHF. CDR3 nucleotides: TGTGCCAGCAGCCACACCGGGGGGGGTCGCAATCAGCCCCAGCATTTT. Full variable domain (outside the CDR3, taken from reference TRBV7-9 and TRBJ1-5): DTGVSQNPRHKITKRGQNVTFRCDPISEHNRLYWYRQTLGQGPEFLTYFQNEAQLEKSRLLSDRFSAERPKGSFSTLEIQRTEQGDSAMYLCASSHTGGGRNQPQHFGDGTRLSIL.

J is TRBJ1-5 and V is TRBV2; D is uncertain. This CDR3 region has 13 residues. The V gene's germline CDR1 is SNHLY and CDR2 FYNNEI. The ends were cut back, 4 bases at V and 5 bases at J, with 9 bases in the middle. For the CDR3, the DNA is TGTGCCAGCAGTGCCTTCCGAGATCAGCCCCAGCATTTT. As protein: CASSAFRDQPQHF. Looking up the rest from reference TRBV2 and TRBJ1-5 gives the full variable domain: EPEVTQTPSHQVTQMGQEVILRCVPISNHLYFYWYRQILGQKVEFLVSFYNNEISEKSEIFDDQFSVERPDGSNFTLKIRSTKLEDSAMYFCASSAFRDQPQHFGDGTRLSIL.

The genes are TRBV7-2 and TRBJ1-5, with 7 positions matching TRBD1. CDR1 and CDR2 (germline): SGHTA, FQGNSA. CDR3 length: 16 residues. V lost 0 bases to trimming and J lost 7 bases; unmatched junction nucleotides: 9. In DNA, the CDR3 is TGTGCCAGCAGCTTAGCCCAGGGGGGAAGAGGACAGCCCCAGCATTTT. It codes for CASSLAQGGRGQPQHF.

The rearrangement joins TRBV27 to TRBJ2-2; D might be TRBD2 (6 bases). Germline assignment: CDR1 MNHEY and CDR2 SMNVEV (reference sequence). The V end was cut by 6 bases, the J end by 2 bases, with 13 bases between. The CDR3 runs to 15 residues. The CDR3 nucleotides read TGTGCCAGCAGACGAGGCGGGGTTAACACCGGGGAGCTGTTTTTT. The encoded protein is CASRRGGVNTGELFF.

The rearrangement links TRBV5-1 to TRBJ1-2, with D possibly matching TRBD1 (5 bases). Germline CDR1 reads SGHRS; CDR2 reads YFSETQ. V shed 2 bases and J shed 3 bases, with 11 bases lying between them. The CDR3 runs to 14 residues. The CDR3 loop is CASSLGVYDYGYTF. The CDR3 bases are TGCGCCAGCAGCTTAGGGGTGTACGACTATGGCTACACCTTC.

The chain couples TRBV12-5 to TRBJ1-4; D is uncertain. CDR1 is LGHNT, CDR2 FRNRAP, per germline. CDR3 length: 14 amino acids. V was pared by 2 bases and J by 7 bases, with 11 bases between. The CDR3 DNA reads as TGTGCTAGTGGTTTGCGGGATCGCCCTGAAAAACTGTTTTTT. Translated: CASGLRDRPEKLFF. Full variable domain (missing parts from reference TRBV12-5 and TRBJ1-4): DARVTQTPRHKVTEMGQEVTMRCQPILGHNTVFWYRQTMMQGLELLAYFRNRAPLDDSGMPKDRFSAEMPDATLATLKIQPSEPRDSAVYFCASGLRDRPEKLFFGSGTQLSVL.

This clone was detected a few times. This chain links TRBV2 with TRBJ1-2; no reliable D call. The CDR3 has 13 amino acids. Germline loops: CDR1 SNHLY, CDR2 FYNNEI. Deletions cut 8 bases from V and 6 bases from J, with 16 bases between. CDR3 in DNA: TGTGCCAGCTATGCGGGCCCGCTGGATGGCTACACCTTC. Protein: CASYAGPLDGYTF.

The genes are TRBV4-1 and TRBJ2-3; 8 nucleotides match TRBD2. CDR3 length: 15 residues. Trimming at V came to 8 bases and at J to 5 bases, leaving 12 bases not matched to a gene. CDR1 is MGHRA, CDR2 YSYEKL, per germline. CDR3 nucleotides: TGCGCCAGCGGTTCAACCGGGGGGGCCCTAGATACGCAGTATTTT. It specifies CASGSTGGALDTQYF.

V is TRBV23-1 and J is TRBJ2-3; TRBD2 matches at 12 bases. TRBV23-1 is designated an ORF whose function remains uncertain. After removal of 10 bases from V and 0 bases from J, the junction contained 8 bases not matched to a gene. There are 16 residues in the CDR3. The CDR3 DNA follows: TGCGCCATCAGGACTAGCGGGGTATATAGCACAGATACGCAGTATTTT. Protein: CAIRTSGVYSTDTQYF.

This rearrangement joins TRBV27 to TRBJ1-5, with TRBD1 as a possible D gene (5 bases). With 1 base removed from V and 5 bases from J, the gap between germline ends came to 15 bases. The V gene's germline CDR1 is MNHEY and CDR2 SMNVEV (reference sequence). The CDR3 runs 16 residues. The CDR3: CASSLFPGRGYQPQHF. The CDR3 DNA reads as TGTGCCAGCAGTTTATTCCCAGGTAGGGGATATCAGCCCCAGCATTTT.

The genes are TRBV6-2 or TRBV6-3 and TRBJ1-1, with TRBD1 matching over 8 bases. The CDR3 is made up of 19 amino acids. Per the germline V gene, CDR1 is MNHEY and CDR2 is SVGEGT. J lost 2 bases, V lost 6 bases, and 20 bases had no gene match. CDR3 DNA: TGTGCCAGCAGCCCCCTCTTGGGCAGGGGGCGTGAGGGAAACACTGAAGCTTTCTTT. Protein product: CASSPLLGRGREGNTEAFF.